Shown below are 32 T cell receptor beta chains from a single sample sequenced in a study of T cell clonality in common variable immunodeficiency. Profiled with immunoSEQ multiplex PCR; TCRdb holds only in-frame clones, not every one. The sample yields just over 25,000 clones, without any singletons. Study results and limitations: Fewer deletions and N-nucleotide insertions were reportedly seen in common variable immunodeficiency TCR beta sequences.

The antigens of these receptors remain unknown. Sequencing was performed on peripheral blood mononuclear cells. The receptor set was obtained from a human donor with common variable immunodeficiency.

In this sample, this clone turned up many times. The observed sequence ends 3 residues before the CDR3 terminus, with the missing tail filled in from the germline J gene. V is TRBV5-4 and J is TRBJ1-1; no reliable D call. Germline-derived CDR1 and CDR2 are SGHNT and YYREEE (reference sequence). The CDR3 loop spans 12 amino acids. Trimming shortened V by 2 bases and J by 2 bases, and 4 bases separated the two germline ends. CDR3 DNA (partial): TGTGCCAGCAGCTTTCTTAACACTGAA. The encoded protein is CASSFLNTE. The whole CDR3 sequence is CASSFLNTEAFF.

Concerning this clone: With the read ending 3 residues before the CDR3 end, the germline J gene is used to fill in that end. This sequence joins TRBV7-8 and TRBJ1-3, with a possible D match to TRBD1 (5 bases). The CDR3 runs 16 residues. Trimming left V 3 bases short and J 0 bases short, with 12 bases between. The germline gives CDR1 SGHVS, CDR2 FQNEAQ. The CDR3 spells CASSFSGRSSGNTIYF. The sequenced part of the CDR3 DNA is TGTGCCAGCAGCTTTTCAGGGCGGAGCTCTGGAAACACC. Using reference TRBV7-8 and TRBJ1-3 for the parts outside the CDR3, the full variable domain is GAGVSQSPRYKVAKRGQDVALRCDPISGHVSLFWYQQALGQGPEFLTYFQNEAQLDKSGLPSDRFFAERPEGSVSTLKIQRTQQEDSAVYLCASSFSGRSSGNTIYFGEGSWLTVV.

This clone was seen more than once but under ten times. Read data end 3 residues before the CDR3 end; the end is taken from the germline J gene. The rearrangement joins TRBV7-2 to TRBJ1-5; TRBD1 matches at 9 bases. The CDR3 spans 15 residues. CDR1 SGHTA and CDR2 FQGNSA come from the germline V gene. Trimming removed 5 bases from V and 5 bases from J; junction bases left unmatched: 7. CDR3 DNA (partial): TGTGCCAGCAGCCGGACAGGGGAAGGGTATCAGCCC. This translates into CASSRTGEGYQP. The whole CDR3 region reads CASSRTGEGYQPQHF. The variable domain in full, with the rest retrieved from reference TRBV7-2 and TRBJ1-5, is GAGVSQSPSNKVTEKGKDVELRCDPISGHTALYWYRQSLGQGLEFLIYFQGNSAPDKSGLPSDRFSAERTGGSVSTLTIQRTQQEDSAVYLCASSRTGEGYQPQHFGDGTRLSIL.

This clone was seen at least ten times. The sequenced fragment ends 3 residues before the CDR3 boundary, so the rest is inferred from the germline J gene. The genes are TRBV30 and TRBJ2-6; 8 nucleotides align to TRBD1. The ends lost 8 bases at V and 6 bases at J; junction bases unmatched: 12. Looked up from germline, CDR1 is GTSNPN and CDR2 is SVGIG (reference sequence). The CDR3 length is 15 residues. CDR3 amino acids: CAEEDREVLANVLTF. The sequenced CDR3 bases are TGTGCCGAAGAGGACAGGGAGGTTCTGGCCAACGTC.

With respect to this clone: The DNA ends 3 residues before the CDR3 does, and the rest of the CDR3 is filled in from the germline J gene. This chain connects TRBV19 to TRBJ1-6, with 7 bases matching TRBD1. Germline assignment: CDR1 LNHDA and CDR2 SQIVND (reference sequence). V shed 9 bases, J shed 10 bases, and the junction held 12 bases outside the gene matches. The CDR3 runs to 14 residues. Partial CDR3 DNA: TGTGCCAGCATTGACAGGGCCCGTAAGTCACCC. It codes for CASIDRARKSP. The whole CDR3 reads CASIDRARKSPLHF.

This clone was found many times. The covered CDR3 bases are TGTGCCAGCAGCTTATCCGGACAGGTTACCTACGAG. This codes for CASSLSGQVTYE. The whole CDR3 protein reads CASSLSGQVTYEQYF. The chain joins TRBV7-2 to TRBJ2-7, with 7 bases matching TRBD1. Read coverage stops 3 residues before the CDR3 terminus; the germline J gene supplies the remainder. The CDR3 length is 15 residues. Germline CDR1 is SGHTA and CDR2 is FQGNSA. Trimming removed 2 bases from V and 2 bases from J; junction bases left unmatched: 6.

This clone was picked up many times. The read ends 3 residues before the CDR3 terminus; that terminus is restored from the germline J gene. The V gene is TRBV5-6, the J gene TRBJ2-1; the match to TRBD2 covers 8 bases. V dropped 2 bases and J dropped 5; count of bases not matched to a gene: 6. The CDR3 covers 15 residues. In germline, CDR1 is SGHDT, CDR2 YYEEEE. CDR3 residues: CASSLSGRFHNEQFF. Incomplete CDR3 DNA: TGTGCCAGCAGCTTAAGCGGGAGATTCCACAATGAG.

Points on this clone: The read gets to within 3 residues of the CDR3 end, and the germline J gene fills in the rest. The chain carries TRBV18 and TRBJ2-5; 9 nucleotides agree with TRBD1. The V gene's germline CDR1 is KGHSH and CDR2 LQKENI. After removal of 3 bases from V and 6 bases from J, the junction contained 14 bases not matched to a gene. The CDR3 is 17 residues long. Incomplete CDR3 DNA: TGTGCCAGCTCACCCTATCCCGGACAGGGGAGTACAAAGACC. Its protein is CASSPYPGQGSTKT. The full CDR3 protein is CASSPYPGQGSTKTQYF.

In this sample, this clone turned up many times. The missing CDR3 end, 3 residues past where the read stops, is filled in from the germline J gene. This chain uses TRBV5-4 with TRBJ1-2, with 9 bases matching TRBD1. After removal of 1 base from V and 5 bases from J, the junction contained 9 bases not matched to a gene. The germline CDR1 and CDR2 sequences are SGHNT and YYREEE (reference sequence). The CDR3 is 16 amino acids. CDR3 bases read: TGTGCCAGCAGCTTGCCCATGGGACAGGGAGGGTATGGC. Translation: CASSLPMGQGGYG. The full CDR3 is CASSLPMGQGGYGYTF.

This clone was seen at least ten times. The observed sequence ends 3 residues before the CDR3 terminus, with the missing tail filled in from the germline J gene. The J gene is TRBJ2-5, the V gene TRBV12-3 or TRBV12-4; possible D gene TRBD2, 5 bases. The CDR3 spans 14 residues. V lost 4 bases, J lost 5 bases, and 14 bases lay in between. CDR3 amino acids: CASSSDWQGETQYF. The DNA read from the CDR3 is TGTGCCAGCAGTTCGGACTGGCAAGGGGAGACC.

This clone was recorded many times. From the germline J gene comes the end of the CDR3, since the read stops 3 residues before it. V is TRBV5-1 and J is TRBJ2-7; 15 positions match TRBD2. The CDR3 is 15 residues long. CDR1 is SGHRS and CDR2 is YFSETQ in the germline V gene. Trimming took 5 bases from V and 6 from J; bases not matched to a gene: 6. Here the CDR3 reads CASSRGLAGGGEQYF. CDR3 DNA (partial): TGCGCCAGCAGTCGGGGACTAGCGGGGGGTGGCGAG. Drawing the rest from reference TRBV5-1 and TRBJ2-7, the complete variable domain is KAGVTQTPRYLIKTRGQQVTLSCSPISGHRSVSWYQQTPGQGLQFLFEYFSETQRNKGNFPGRFSGRQFSNSRSEMNVSTLELGDSALYLCASSRGLAGGGEQYFGPGTRLTVT.

To note about this clone: The read ends 3 residues shy of where the CDR3 ends; the end is completed using the germline J gene. This sequence joins TRBV6-2 or TRBV6-3 and TRBJ1-5; D is uncertain. This CDR3 spans 12 amino acids. Germline V gene data show CDR1 as MNHEY and CDR2 as SVGEGT. V lost 8 bases and J 5 bases, leaving 10 bases between the germline ends. CDR3 amino acids: CASSRADQPQHF. Partial CDR3 DNA: TGTGCCAGCTCCCGAGCGGATCAGCCC.

Many counts were recorded for this clone. The read ends 3 residues shy of where the CDR3 ends; the end is completed using the germline J gene. This chain connects TRBV14 to TRBJ2-7, with D hard to call. This CDR3 is built from 14 residues. V was pared by 2 bases and J by 0 bases, with 8 bases between. CDR1 and CDR2 from the germline V gene are SGHDN and FVKESK. CDR3 in amino acids: CASSQTGYSYEQYF. Incomplete CDR3 DNA: TGTGCCAGCAGCCAAACGGGTTACTCCTACGAG.

This clone was found many times. The read ends 3 residues before the CDR3 terminus; that terminus is restored from the germline J gene. The chain has TRBV29-1 and TRBJ2-3, with D perhaps matching TRBD1 (7 bases). Germline V gene sequence: CDR1 SQVTM, CDR2 ANQGSEA. CDR3 length equals 15 residues. Trimming removed 4 bases at V and 1 base at J, with 15 bases between. The CDR3 protein is CSVGQGGYGTDTQYF. The sequenced part of the CDR3 DNA is TGCAGCGTTGGCCAGGGGGGTTATGGCACAGATACG.

A note on this clone: The read is 3 residues too short to cover the CDR3 end, so that end is filled in from the germline J gene. This chain joins TRBV7-6 and TRBJ1-2, with a tentative D call TRBD1 (5 bases). The CDR3 extends over 14 amino acids. Germline V gene sequence: CDR1 SGHVS, CDR2 FNYEAQ. The sequenced part of the CDR3 DNA is TGTGCCAGCAGCTTAGCGGCAGGGCCAGGGGGC. This sequence encodes CASSLAAGPGG. The whole CDR3 protein is CASSLAAGPGGYTF.

This clone was counted between two and nine times. The read terminates 3 residues before the CDR3 end, so the remaining end is supplied by the germline J gene. The V gene is TRBV6-2 or TRBV6-3, the J gene TRBJ1-2; 7 nucleotides match TRBD1. CDR1 is MNHEY, CDR2 SVGEGT, per germline. The CDR3 spans 13 residues. V shed 6 bases, J shed 7 bases, and the junction held 8 bases outside the gene matches. The CDR3 bases that were read are TGTGCCAGCAGGCATACAGGGGATAGTGGC. It yields the protein CASRHTGDSG. The full-length CDR3 reads as CASRHTGDSGYTF.

The sample holds many counts of this clone. The CDR3 end is not reached by the read, which stops 3 residues before it; the germline J gene fills it in. The rearrangement joins TRBV20-1 to TRBJ2-7; 7 bases are shared with TRBD1. CDR1 and CDR2 from the germline V gene are DFQATT and SNEGSKA (reference sequence). The CDR3 is 11 amino acids. The J segment lost 2 bases and the V segment lost 7 bases, leaving 2 bases of the junction unmatched. The sequenced part of the CDR3 DNA is TGCAGTGGGCAGGGGGCCTACGAG. It specifies CSGQGAYE. The entire CDR3 protein reads CSGQGAYEQYF.

As to this clone: A clone one base away is much larger, so this may be a read error. The sequence runs out 3 residues before the end of the CDR3; the remainder is reconstructed from the germline J gene. The chain has TRBV6-1 and TRBJ1-1; no definite D call. Trimming shortened V by 3 bases and J by 4 bases, and 18 bases separated the two germline ends. Germline loops: CDR1 MNHNS, CDR2 SASEGT. There are 16 residues in the CDR3. The CDR3 protein is CASSDPGLAASTEAFF. Incomplete CDR3 DNA: TGTGCCAGCAGTGATCCAGGTTTGGCTGCGAGCACTGAA.

This clone was seen ten or more times. The read falls 3 residues short of the CDR3 end, and the missing part is taken from the germline J gene. The gene calls are TRBV28 and TRBJ1-5; D is unresolved. There are 14 residues in the CDR3. V lost 1 base and J lost 5, with 9 bases in between. Germline V lookup: CDR1 MDHEN, CDR2 SYDVKM. Incomplete CDR3 DNA: TGTGCCAGCAGTTTATCGTCAGTTTATCAGCCC. Amino acids: CASSLSSVYQP. The whole CDR3 sequence reads CASSLSSVYQPQHF. The whole variable domain, filled in from reference TRBV28 and TRBJ1-5, reads DVKVTQSSRYLVKRTGEKVFLECVQDMDHENMFWYRQDPGLGLRLIYFSYDVKMKEKGDIPEGYSVSREKKERFSLILESASTNQTSMYLCASSLSSVYQPQHFGDGTRLSIL.

This clone was detected ten times or more. The read halts 3 residues ahead of the CDR3 end, with the missing end drawn from the germline J gene. The chain uses TRBV28 and TRBJ2-7, with D uncertain. The CDR3 covers 15 residues. V gave up 5 bases and J gave up 0 bases, with 14 bases separating them. The germline gives CDR1 MDHEN, CDR2 SYDVKM. The part of the CDR3 DNA that was read is TGTGCCAGCAGTCCCCCCACAGTTTTCTCCTACGAG. Translation: CASSPPTVFSYE. In full, the CDR3 reads CASSPPTVFSYEQYF.

Comments on this clone: The CDR3 is cut off 3 residues early in the read; its end comes from the germline J gene. V usage is TRBV7-9 and J usage is TRBJ2-2, with a tentative D call TRBD1 (6 bases). Between the trimmed V and J ends, which lost 7 bases and 5 bases, there was a span of 14 bases. Germline V gene lookup returns CDR1 SEHNR and CDR2 FQNEAQ (reference sequence). The CDR3 is made up of 14 amino acids. The CDR3 bases that were read are TGTGCCAGCACCCGAGGGGGTTCAACCGGGGAG. Its protein product is CASTRGGSTGE. The entire CDR3 protein is CASTRGGSTGELFF. The complete variable domain, with remaining parts taken from reference TRBV7-9 and TRBJ2-2, reads DTGVSQNPRHKITKRGQNVTFRCDPISEHNRLYWYRQTLGQGPEFLTYFQNEAQLEKSRLLSDRFSAERPKGSFSTLEIQRTEQGDSAMYLCASTRGGSTGELFFGEGSRLTVL.

About this clone itself: The CDR3 extends 3 residues past the end of the read, so its final part is completed from the germline J gene. This rearrangement joins TRBV5-1 to TRBJ1-1; D is possibly TRBD1 (5 bases). The CDR3 is 17 residues long. V lost 4 bases to trimming and J lost 3 bases, with 22 bases between them. Germline values: CDR1 SGHRS, CDR2 YFSETQ. The sequenced CDR3 bases are TGCGCCAGCAGCCCCCCTTTTAAGAGACAGAAAGACACTGAA. It yields the protein CASSPPFKRQKDTE. The full CDR3 protein reads CASSPPFKRQKDTEAFF. Using reference TRBV5-1 and TRBJ1-1 for the parts outside the CDR3, the full variable domain is KAGVTQTPRYLIKTRGQQVTLSCSPISGHRSVSWYQQTPGQGLQFLFEYFSETQRNKGNFPGRFSGRQFSNSRSEMNVSTLELGDSALYLCASSPPFKRQKDTEAFFGQGTRLTVV.

This clone was seen repeatedly, ten times or more. The read gets to within 3 residues of the CDR3 end, and the germline J gene fills in the rest. The chain recombines TRBV19 with TRBJ1-2, with TRBD1 as a possible D gene (5 bases). Germline loops: CDR1 LNHDA, CDR2 SQIVND (reference sequence). The V end lost 2 bases, the J end lost 3 bases, and 7 bases lay between the germline ends. There are 13 residues in the CDR3. The CDR3 bases that were read are TGTGCCAGTAGTATAAAGGGGTACTATGGC. This translates into CASSIKGYYG. Given in full, the CDR3 is CASSIKGYYGYTF.

Comments on this clone: The missing CDR3 end, 3 residues past where the read stops, is filled in from the germline J gene. The rearrangement joins TRBV2 to TRBJ1-4; tentative D call: TRBD1 (5 bases). The CDR3 length is 15 residues. Germline V lookup: CDR1 SNHLY, CDR2 FYNNEI. V was trimmed by 7 bases and J by 7 bases, leaving 19 bases between them. The CDR3 loop is CASIMGGRRGEKLFF. CDR3 DNA (partial): TGTGCCAGCATAATGGGGGGACGGCGGGGTGAAAAA.

The sample holds a few counts of this clone. One end of the junction varies from germline; a read error may be responsible. From the germline J gene comes the end of the CDR3, since the read stops 3 residues before it. Other DNA sequences from this sample encode an identical CDR3 as well. The chain is built from TRBV18 and TRBJ2-7; 7 bases are shared with TRBD1. CDR1 is KGHSH, CDR2 LQKENI, per germline. This CDR3 has 13 amino acids. The CDR3 bases that were read are TGTTCCAGCACACCAAAGGGGGCATACGAG. It is translated as CSSTPKGAYE. The full CDR3 sequence reads CSSTPKGAYEQYF. Looking up the rest from reference TRBV18 and TRBJ2-7 gives the full variable domain: NAGVMQNPRHLVRRRGQEARLRCSPMKGHSHVYWYRQLPEEGLKFMVYLQKENIIDESGMPKERFSAEFPKEGPSILRIQQVVRGDSAAYFCSSTPKGAYEQYFGPGTRLTVT.

In this sample, this clone turned up many times. The read finishes 3 residues shy of the CDR3 end, and the germline J gene is used to complete it. The chain combines TRBV7-2 with TRBJ1-1, with a possible D match to TRBD1 (6 bases). CDR1 SGHTA and CDR2 FQGNSA come from the germline V gene. Trimming shortened V by 0 bases and J by 5 bases, and 10 bases separated the two germline ends. The CDR3 extends over 14 amino acids. The chain's CDR3 is CASSLATGTTEAFF. The covered CDR3 bases are TGTGCCAGCAGCTTAGCTACAGGGACAACTGAA.

This clone was detected ten times or more. The CDR3 extends 3 residues past the end of the read, so its final part is completed from the germline J gene. The chain is built from TRBV18 and TRBJ2-5; D is uncertain. This CDR3 has 12 amino acids. The V and J ends lost 4 bases and 5 bases respectively, with 8 bases between them. In germline, CDR1 is KGHSH, CDR2 LQKENI. The CDR3 DNA, read in part, is TGTGCCAGCTCACAGCAATTGGAGACC. Translated: CASSQQLET. The whole CDR3 sequence reads CASSQQLETQYF.

This clone has a count of ten or more. Read coverage stops 3 residues before the CDR3 terminus; the germline J gene supplies the remainder. The J gene is TRBJ2-7, the V gene TRBV19, with D unresolved. Looked up from germline, CDR1 is LNHDA and CDR2 is SQIVND (reference sequence). The CDR3 spans 13 residues. V lost 3 bases to trimming and J lost 2 bases, with 8 bases between them. The CDR3 loop is CASSMVAAYEQYF. The covered CDR3 bases are TGTGCCAGTAGTATGGTCGCAGCCTACGAG.

A few counts support this clone. The CDR3 end lies 3 residues beyond the end of the read and is filled in from the germline J gene. V is TRBV5-6 and J is TRBJ1-2; D remains unclear. Germline values: CDR1 SGHDT, CDR2 YYEEEE. The CDR3 contains 15 residues. V was clipped by 0 bases and J by 3 bases, with 12 bases between them. The chain's CDR3 is CASSLAKGSYYGYTF. The covered CDR3 bases are TGTGCCAGCAGCTTGGCCAAGGGCAGCTACTATGGC.

In this sample, this clone turned up many times. The sequence runs out 3 residues before the end of the CDR3; the remainder is reconstructed from the germline J gene. The J gene is TRBJ2-3, the V gene TRBV20-1; 10 bases are a match to TRBD2. CDR3 size: 13 residues. J gave up 4 bases and V 6 bases, and 4 bases lay outside the gene matches. The germline gives CDR1 DFQATT, CDR2 SNEGSKA (reference sequence). The DNA read from the CDR3 is TGCAGTGCGAAGCGGGGGGGGTCAGATACG. Amino acids: CSAKRGGSDT. The full CDR3 sequence reads CSAKRGGSDTQYF.

At least ten counts were recorded for this clone. CDR3 sequence: CASSAGQGGFYGYTF. CDR3 DNA (partial): TGTGCCAGCAGTGCAGGACAGGGGGGATTCTATGGC. The V call is TRBV2, the J call TRBJ1-2, with TRBD1 matching over 10 bases. The CDR3 is cut off 3 residues early in the read; its end comes from the germline J gene. Germline CDR1 and CDR2: SNHLY and FYNNEI. There are 15 residues in the CDR3. V gave up 4 bases and J gave up 4 bases; unmatched junction bases: 6.

On this clone itself: One end of the junction fails to match germline, which may point to a read error. The read ends 3 residues early relative to the CDR3; the germline J gene fills the gap. The chain recombines TRBV20-1 with TRBJ2-1; the D gene is possibly TRBD2 (5 bases). This CDR3 is built from 12 residues. Germline lookup yields CDR1 DFQATT and CDR2 SNEGSKA (reference sequence). The CDR3 loop reads CSAPDSHNEQFF. CDR3 DNA, as far as it was read: TGCAGTGCTCCGGACTCCCACAATGAG.